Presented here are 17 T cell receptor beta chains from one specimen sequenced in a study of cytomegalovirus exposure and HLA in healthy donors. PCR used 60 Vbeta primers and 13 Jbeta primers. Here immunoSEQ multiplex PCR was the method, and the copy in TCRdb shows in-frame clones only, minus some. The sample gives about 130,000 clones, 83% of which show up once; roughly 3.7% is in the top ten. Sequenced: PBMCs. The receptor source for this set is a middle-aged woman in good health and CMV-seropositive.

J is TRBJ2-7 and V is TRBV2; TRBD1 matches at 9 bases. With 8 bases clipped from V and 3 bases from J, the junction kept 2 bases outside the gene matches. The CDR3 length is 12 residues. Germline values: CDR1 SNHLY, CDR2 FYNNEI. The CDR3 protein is CASRDRVYEQYF. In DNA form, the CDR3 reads TGTGCCAGCCGGGACAGGGTCTACGAGCAGTACTTC.

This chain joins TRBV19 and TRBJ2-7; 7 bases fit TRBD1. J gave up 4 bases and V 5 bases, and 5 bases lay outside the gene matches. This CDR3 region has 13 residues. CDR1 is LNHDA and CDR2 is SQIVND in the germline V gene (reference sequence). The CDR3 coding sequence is TGTGCCAGTAGTCTGACAGGGTCTTACGAGCAGTACTTC. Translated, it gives CASSLTGSYEQYF.

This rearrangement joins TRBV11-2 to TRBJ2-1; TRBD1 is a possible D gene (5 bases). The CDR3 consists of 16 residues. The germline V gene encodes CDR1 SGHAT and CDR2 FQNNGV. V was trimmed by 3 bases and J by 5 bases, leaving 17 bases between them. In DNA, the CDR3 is TGTGCCAGCAGCTTCCGCGGAGCAGGGCAACACAATGAGCAGTTCTTC. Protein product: CASSFRGAGQHNEQFF.

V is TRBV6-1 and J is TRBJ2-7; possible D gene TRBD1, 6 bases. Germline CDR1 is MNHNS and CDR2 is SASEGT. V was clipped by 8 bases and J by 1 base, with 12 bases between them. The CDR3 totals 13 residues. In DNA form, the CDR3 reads TGTGCCAGCCGCCGGGACATTTCCTACGAGCAGTACTTC. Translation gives CASRRDISYEQYF.

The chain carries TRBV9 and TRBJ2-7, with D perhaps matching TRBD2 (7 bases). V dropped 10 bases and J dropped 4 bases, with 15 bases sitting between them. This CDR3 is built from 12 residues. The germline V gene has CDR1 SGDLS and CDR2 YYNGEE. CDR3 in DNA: TGTGCCTCCGGACTAGGGGGATACGAGCAGTACTTC. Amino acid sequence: CASGLGGYEQYF.

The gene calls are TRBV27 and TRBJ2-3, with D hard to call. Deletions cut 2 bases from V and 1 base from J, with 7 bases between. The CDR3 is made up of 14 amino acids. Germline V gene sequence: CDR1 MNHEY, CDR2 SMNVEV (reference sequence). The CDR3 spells CASSLMAGTDTQYF. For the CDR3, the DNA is TGTGCCAGCAGTTTAATGGCGGGCACAGATACGCAGTATTTT.

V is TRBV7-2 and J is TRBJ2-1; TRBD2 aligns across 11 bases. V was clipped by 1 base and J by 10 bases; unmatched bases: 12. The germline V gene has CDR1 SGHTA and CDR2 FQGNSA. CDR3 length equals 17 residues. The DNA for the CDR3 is TGTGCCAGCAGCTTAGTACTAGCGGGAGCCCGACATCGAGAGCAGTTCTTC. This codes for CASSLVLAGARHREQFF.

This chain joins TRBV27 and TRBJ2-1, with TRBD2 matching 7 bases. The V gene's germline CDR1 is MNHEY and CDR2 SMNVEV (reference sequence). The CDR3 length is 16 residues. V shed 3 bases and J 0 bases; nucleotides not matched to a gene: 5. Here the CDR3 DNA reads TGTGCCAGCAGTTTTGGGGACTATAACTCCTACAATGAGCAGTTCTTC. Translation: CASSFGDYNSYNEQFF.

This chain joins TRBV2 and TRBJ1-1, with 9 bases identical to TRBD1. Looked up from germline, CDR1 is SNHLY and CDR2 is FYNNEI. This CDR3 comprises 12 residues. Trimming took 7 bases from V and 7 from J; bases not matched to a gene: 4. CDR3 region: CASKLGQGEAFF. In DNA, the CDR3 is TGTGCCAGCAAGTTGGGACAGGGTGAAGCTTTCTTT.

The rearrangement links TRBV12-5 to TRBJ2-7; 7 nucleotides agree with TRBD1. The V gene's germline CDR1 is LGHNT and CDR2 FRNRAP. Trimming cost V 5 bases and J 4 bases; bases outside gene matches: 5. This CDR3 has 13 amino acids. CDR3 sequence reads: CASGQGQPYEQYF. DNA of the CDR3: TGTGCTAGTGGTCAGGGACAGCCTTACGAGCAGTACTTC.

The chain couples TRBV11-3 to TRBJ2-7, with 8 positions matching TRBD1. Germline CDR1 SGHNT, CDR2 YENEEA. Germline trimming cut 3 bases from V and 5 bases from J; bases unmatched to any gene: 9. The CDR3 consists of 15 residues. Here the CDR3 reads CASSFDRGRWDEQYF. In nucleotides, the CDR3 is TGTGCCAGCAGCTTCGACAGGGGACGCTGGGACGAGCAGTACTTC.

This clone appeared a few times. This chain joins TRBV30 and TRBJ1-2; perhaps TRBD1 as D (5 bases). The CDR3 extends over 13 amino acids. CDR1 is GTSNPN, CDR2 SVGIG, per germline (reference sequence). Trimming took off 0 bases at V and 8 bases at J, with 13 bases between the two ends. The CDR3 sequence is CAWSVWATGGYTF. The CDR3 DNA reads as TGTGCCTGGAGTGTATGGGCAACAGGCGGCTACACCTTC. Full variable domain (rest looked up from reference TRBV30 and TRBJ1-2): SQTIHQWPATLVQPVGSPLSLECTVEGTSNPNLYWYRQAAGRGLQLLFYSVGIGQISSEVPQNLSASRPQDRQFILSSKKLLLSDSGFYLCAWSVWATGGYTFGSGTRLTVV.

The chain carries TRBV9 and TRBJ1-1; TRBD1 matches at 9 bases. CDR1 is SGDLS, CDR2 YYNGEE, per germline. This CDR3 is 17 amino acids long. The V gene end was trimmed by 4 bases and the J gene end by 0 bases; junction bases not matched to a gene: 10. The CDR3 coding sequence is TGTGCCAGCAGCCCACGGACAGGGGTCATCCTGAACACTGAAGCTTTCTTT. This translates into CASSPRTGVILNTEAFF.

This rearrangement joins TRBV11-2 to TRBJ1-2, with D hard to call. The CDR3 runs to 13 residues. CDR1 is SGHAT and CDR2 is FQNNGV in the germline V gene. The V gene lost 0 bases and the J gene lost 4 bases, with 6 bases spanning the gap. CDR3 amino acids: CASSLDPGYGYTF. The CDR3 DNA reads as TGTGCCAGCAGCTTAGATCCCGGCTATGGCTACACCTTC.

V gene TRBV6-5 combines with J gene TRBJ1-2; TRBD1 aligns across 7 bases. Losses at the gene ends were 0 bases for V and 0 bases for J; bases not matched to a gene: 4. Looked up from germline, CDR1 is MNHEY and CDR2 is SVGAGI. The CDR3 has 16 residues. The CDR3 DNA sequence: TGTGCCAGCAGTTACTCGGGGACAGCGACTAACTATGGCTACACCTTC. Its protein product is CASSYSGTATNYGYTF.

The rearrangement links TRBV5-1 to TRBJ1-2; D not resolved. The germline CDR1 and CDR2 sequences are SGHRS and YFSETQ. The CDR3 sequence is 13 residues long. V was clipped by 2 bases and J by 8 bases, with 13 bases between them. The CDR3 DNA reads TGCGCCAGCAGCTTAGAGACCCGAGGAGGCTACACCTTC. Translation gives CASSLETRGGYTF.

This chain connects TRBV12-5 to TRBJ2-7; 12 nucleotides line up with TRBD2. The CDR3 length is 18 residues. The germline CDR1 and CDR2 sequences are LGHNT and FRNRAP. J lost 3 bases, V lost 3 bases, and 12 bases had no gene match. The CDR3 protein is CASGLTRTSGNEVYEQYF. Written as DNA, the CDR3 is TGTGCTAGTGGTTTAACTCGGACTAGCGGGAACGAGGTCTACGAGCAGTACTTC. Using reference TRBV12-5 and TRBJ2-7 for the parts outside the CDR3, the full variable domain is DARVTQTPRHKVTEMGQEVTMRCQPILGHNTVFWYRQTMMQGLELLAYFRNRAPLDDSGMPKDRFSAEMPDATLATLKIQPSEPRDSAVYFCASGLTRTSGNEVYEQYFGPGTRLTVT.